The 12 T cell receptor beta chains below all came from one sample that was sequenced in a study of regulatory T cells in long-lasting Graves disease. CDR3 regions were amplified by Arm-PCR using iRepertoire HTBI primers to build TCR beta libraries. One entry per CDR3 protein results from TCRdb running MiXCR on the multiplex PCR reads. The profile shows under 400,000 distinct CDR3 sequences, approximately 16% of them singletons. As to time point: newly diagnosed GD, antithyroid drugs for less than 3 months. Construction of the TCR library relied on RNA isolated from PBMCs. This same sample was also part of a study on T cells in Graves' hyperthyroidism and ophthalmopathy.

The input for sequencing was peripheral blood mononuclear cells (PBMCs), taken at new diagnosis, from a patient treated with antithyroid drugs. These receptors all stem from a man aged 35 to 55 with Graves disease.

This clonotype was counted many times. This chain uses TRBV6-1 with TRBJ2-2; 10 bases fit TRBD1. CDR3 length: 16 amino acids. The germline CDR1 and CDR2 sequences are MNHNS and SASEGT. V shed 5 bases, J shed 6 bases, and the junction held 9 bases outside the gene matches. CDR3 bases: TGTGCCAGCAGTCCCCTTACCGGGACAGGGGCCGGGGAGCTGTTTTTT. The encoded protein is CASSPLTGTGAGELFF.

This clonotype was detected ten times or more. The V gene is TRBV18, the J gene TRBJ1-2; D gene unclear. The germline V and J ends were trimmed by 3 bases and 7 bases, with 12 bases remaining between them. CDR3 length equals 13 residues. Germline values: CDR1 KGHSH, CDR2 LQKENI. CDR3 DNA sequence: TGTGCCAGCTCACCCGGTTTGGAAACTGGCTACACCTTC. This gives the protein CASSPGLETGYTF.

As regards this clonotype: Given a much more abundant clone one base away, this may be a read error. The V call is TRBV12-3 or TRBV12-4, the J call TRBJ2-3; D is uncertain. There are 14 residues in the CDR3. V lost 10 bases and J 1 base, leaving 15 bases between the germline ends. The CDR3: CATSPDFRTDTQYF. In nucleotides, the CDR3 is TGTGCCACCAGCCCCGACTTCCGCACAGATACGCAGTATTTT.

The chain is built from TRBV19 and TRBJ2-1, with TRBD2 matching 9 bases. This CDR3 spans 15 amino acids. Germline V gene lookup returns CDR1 LNHDA and CDR2 SQIVND (reference sequence). J was trimmed by 7 bases and V by 2 bases; bases with no gene match: 6. The CDR3 loop is CASSIMSGGQNEQFF. DNA of the CDR3: TGTGCCAGTAGTATAATGAGCGGGGGGCAAAATGAGCAGTTCTTC.

The table lists this clonotype with a few counts. The chain combines TRBV4-2 with TRBJ2-7; 16 nucleotides line up with TRBD2. The CDR3 totals 16 residues. In germline, CDR1 is LGHNA, CDR2 YNFKEQ. V dropped 4 bases and J dropped 5; count of bases not matched to a gene: 5. The CDR3 nucleotides read TGTGCCAGCAGCCTAGGGACTAGCGGGGGGGCCGACGAGCAGTACTTC. Protein: CASSLGTSGGADEQYF.

This clonotype has a count of ten or more. The chain carries TRBV27 and TRBJ2-7; D may be TRBD1 or TRBD2 (5 bases each). Germline values: CDR1 MNHEY, CDR2 SMNVEV (reference sequence). The CDR3 sequence is 15 residues long. Trimming left V 5 bases short and J 1 base short, with 15 bases between. The CDR3 DNA reads as TGTGCCAGCAGTCCCGTCGGGGCTCGGTCCTACGAGCAGTACTTC. Protein sequence: CASSPVGARSYEQYF.

In this sample, this clonotype turned up many times. The chain carries TRBV5-8 and TRBJ2-1; TRBD2 agrees at 8 bases. After removal of 0 bases from V and 4 bases from J, the junction contained 6 bases not matched to a gene. CDR1 and CDR2 (germline): SGHTS, YDEGEE. CDR3 length: 16 residues. Here the CDR3 DNA reads TGTGCCAGCAGCTTGGAGGGCGGGGGGCTATACAATGAGCAGTTCTTC. This codes for CASSLEGGGLYNEQFF. The variable domain in full, with the rest retrieved from reference TRBV5-8 and TRBJ2-1, is EAGVTQSPTHLIKTRGQQATLRCSPISGHTSVYWYQQALGLGLQFLLWYDEGEERNRGNFPPRFSGRQFPNYSSELNVNALELEDSALYLCASSLEGGGLYNEQFFGPGTRLTVL.

This clonotype came up many times. The chain links TRBV7-3 to TRBJ2-1, with 7 nucleotides matching TRBD2. CDR1 SGHTA and CDR2 FQGTGA come from the germline V gene. This CDR3 has 15 residues. After removal of 1 base from V and 3 bases from J, the junction contained 3 bases not matched to a gene. As DNA, the CDR3 is TGTGCCAGCAGCTTAAGGGCTAGCGGCTACAATGAGCAGTTCTTC. As protein: CASSLRASGYNEQFF.

This clonotype came up many times. The chain recombines TRBV30 with TRBJ2-1, with D uncertain. CDR1 is GTSNPN and CDR2 is SVGIG in the germline V gene (reference sequence). The CDR3 is made up of 12 amino acids. The V end was cut by 2 bases, the J end by 4 bases, with 6 bases between. CDR3: CAWSNSYNEQFF. In DNA form, the CDR3 reads TGTGCCTGGAGTAACAGTTACAATGAGCAGTTCTTC.

There are a few counts of this clonotype. The rearrangement joins TRBV11-2 to TRBJ1-2; no definite D call. CDR1 and CDR2 from the germline V gene are SGHAT and FQNNGV. V shed 0 bases and J shed 2 bases, with 10 bases lying between them. The CDR3 has 15 amino acids. The CDR3 DNA reads TGTGCCAGCAGCTTAGATCGGATCTCAAACTATGGCTACACCTTC. It is translated as CASSLDRISNYGYTF.

V gene TRBV28 combines with J gene TRBJ2-1, with a possible D match to TRBD1 (5 bases). CDR3 length: 13 residues. The germline V gene has CDR1 MDHEN and CDR2 SYDVKM. V was clipped by 6 bases and J by 9 bases, with 15 bases between them. This chain's CDR3 is CASSAPWGGEQFF. CDR3 nucleotides: TGTGCCAGCAGCGCCCCGTGGGGCGGTGAGCAGTTCTTC.

This clonotype was detected ten times or more. The V gene is TRBV2, the J gene TRBJ2-1, with D possibly matching TRBD2 (6 bases). CDR3 length equals 15 residues. Germline V gene data show CDR1 as SNHLY and CDR2 as FYNNEI. V shed 10 bases and J shed 8 bases, with 24 bases lying between them. The CDR3 is CATSLRDSQGHEQFF. CDR3 nucleotides: TGTGCCACCTCACTCCGGGACTCCCAGGGCCATGAGCAGTTCTTC.